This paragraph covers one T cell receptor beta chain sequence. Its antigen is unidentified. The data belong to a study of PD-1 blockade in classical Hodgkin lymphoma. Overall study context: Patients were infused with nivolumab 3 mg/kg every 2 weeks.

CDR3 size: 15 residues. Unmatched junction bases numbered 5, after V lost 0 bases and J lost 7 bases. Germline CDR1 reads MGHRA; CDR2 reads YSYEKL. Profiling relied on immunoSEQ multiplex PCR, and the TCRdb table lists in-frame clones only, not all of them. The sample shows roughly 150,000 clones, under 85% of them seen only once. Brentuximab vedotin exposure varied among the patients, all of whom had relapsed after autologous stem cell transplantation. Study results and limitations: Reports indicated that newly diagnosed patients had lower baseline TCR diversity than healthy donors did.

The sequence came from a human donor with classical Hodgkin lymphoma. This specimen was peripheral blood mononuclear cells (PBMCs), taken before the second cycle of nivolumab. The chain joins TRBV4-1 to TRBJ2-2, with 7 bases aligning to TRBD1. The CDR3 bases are TGCGCCAGCAGCCAAGAAGAGGGGGCGGTCGGGGAGCTGTTTTTT. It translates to CASSQEEGAVGELFF.